These 5 T cell receptor beta chains came from one sample sequenced in a study of radiation and T cells in renal cell carcinoma. The table came from immunoSEQ multiplex PCR; TCRdb's copy has only in-frame clones and leaves some out. The data hold about 150,000 clones, with approximately 90% observed a single time. Specified time point: baseline pretreatment blood. This sample's treatment: 15 Gy SBRT to primary tumor, nephrectomy 4 weeks later. The sequencing here drew on blood, taken from a patient whose treatment included radiotherapy and nephrectomy. The source of these receptors is a woman in her 70s with renal cell carcinoma.

This rearrangement joins TRBV4-2 to TRBJ2-4; TRBD1 aligns across 7 bases. Trimming cost V 0 bases and J 7 bases; bases outside gene matches: 6. CDR3 length: 15 residues. CDR1 LGHNA and CDR2 YNFKEQ come from the germline V gene. For the CDR3, the DNA is TGTGCCAGCAGCCAAGAACAGGGGCAGCGGAACATTCAGTACTTC. Its protein is CASSQEQGQRNIQYF.

The table lists this clone with a count of one. The chain carries TRBV11-3 and TRBJ2-5, with 7 nucleotides matching TRBD1. Trimming cost V 1 base and J 2 bases; bases outside gene matches: 7. Germline CDR1 and CDR2: SGHNT and YENEEA. The CDR3 is 16 residues long. CDR3 in DNA: TGTGCCAGCAGCTTAGGACAGGGTGGGGGTCAAGAGACCCAGTACTTC. This codes for CASSLGQGGGQETQYF.

The rearrangement links TRBV7-8 to TRBJ1-3, with D perhaps TRBD1 (5 bases). CDR1 is SGHVS and CDR2 is FQNEAQ in the germline V gene. With 5 bases removed from V and 0 bases from J, the gap between germline ends came to 11 bases. CDR3 length equals 15 residues. CDR3 DNA sequence: TGTGCCAGCAGCCCGGGGCAGCTCTCTGGAAACACCATATATTTT. Translated, it gives CASSPGQLSGNTIYF.

V is TRBV9 and J is TRBJ2-3, with 10 bases that match TRBD2. The CDR3 spans 18 residues. V shed 0 bases, J shed 6 bases, and the junction held 13 bases outside the gene matches. Germline loops: CDR1 SGDLS, CDR2 YYNGEE. DNA of the CDR3: TGTGCCAGCAGCGTAGCCACCGCGGTAGCGGGGGGATTTGATACGCAGTATTTT. Encoded protein: CASSVATAVAGGFDTQYF.

The table lists this clone with a few counts. The chain carries TRBV6-5 and TRBJ1-1; D gene uncertain. CDR3 length: 15 amino acids. From germline, CDR1 is MNHEY and CDR2 SVGAGI. V lost 4 bases to trimming and J lost 3 bases, with 15 bases between them. CDR3 residues: CASSSPPGRHTEAFF. CDR3 bases: TGTGCCAGCAGTTCCCCCCCAGGACGTCACACTGAAGCTTTCTTT.